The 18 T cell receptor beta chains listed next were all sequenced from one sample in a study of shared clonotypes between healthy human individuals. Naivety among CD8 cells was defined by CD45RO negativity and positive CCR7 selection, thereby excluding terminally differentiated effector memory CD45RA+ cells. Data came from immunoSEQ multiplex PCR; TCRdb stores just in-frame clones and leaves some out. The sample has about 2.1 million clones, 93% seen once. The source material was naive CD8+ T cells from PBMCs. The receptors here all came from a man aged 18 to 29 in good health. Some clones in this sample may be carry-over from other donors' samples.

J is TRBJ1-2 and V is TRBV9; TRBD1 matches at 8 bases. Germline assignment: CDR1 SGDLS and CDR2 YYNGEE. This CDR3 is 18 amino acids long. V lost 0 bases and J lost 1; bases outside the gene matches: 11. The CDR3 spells CASSVATDRGRGNYGYTF. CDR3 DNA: TGTGCCAGCAGCGTAGCTACCGACAGGGGTAGGGGTAACTATGGCTACACCTTC.

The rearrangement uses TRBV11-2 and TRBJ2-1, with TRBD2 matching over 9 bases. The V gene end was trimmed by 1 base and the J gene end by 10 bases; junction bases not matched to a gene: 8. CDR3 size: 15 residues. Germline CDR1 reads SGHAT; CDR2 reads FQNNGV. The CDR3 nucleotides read TGTGCCAGCAGCTTAGTAGCAGCGGGGGGAGGCGAGCAGTTCTTC. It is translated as CASSLVAAGGGEQFF.

The CDR3 protein is CASSQRRDLSSYEQYF. The CDR3 DNA is TGTGCCAGCAGCCAACGTAGGGACCTATCATCCTACGAGCAGTACTTC. This rearrangement joins TRBV4-2 to TRBJ2-7; the D gene could be TRBD1 or TRBD2 (5 bases each). The germline CDR1 and CDR2 sequences are LGHNA and YNFKEQ. This CDR3 region has 16 residues. Trimming removed 2 bases at V and 1 base at J, with 15 bases between.

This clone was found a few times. The chain's CDR3 is CASSSTGVDYGYTF. Written as DNA, the CDR3 is TGTGCCAGCAGCTCGACAGGGGTTGACTATGGCTACACCTTC. This chain connects TRBV27 to TRBJ1-2, with TRBD1 matching over 8 bases. V lost 6 bases and J lost 3; bases outside the gene matches: 6. Germline CDR1 is MNHEY and CDR2 is SMNVEV (reference sequence). This CDR3 has 14 amino acids.

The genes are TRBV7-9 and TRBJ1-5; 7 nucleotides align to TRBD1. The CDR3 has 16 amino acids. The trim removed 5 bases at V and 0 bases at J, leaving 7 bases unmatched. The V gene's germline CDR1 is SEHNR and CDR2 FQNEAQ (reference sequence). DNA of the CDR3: TGTGCCAGCAGCGGGGTAGGGGGCAATAGCAATCAGCCCCAGCATTTT. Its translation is CASSGVGGNSNQPQHF. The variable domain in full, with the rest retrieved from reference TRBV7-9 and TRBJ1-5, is DTGVSQNPRHKITKRGQNVTFRCDPISEHNRLYWYRQTLGQGPEFLTYFQNEAQLEKSRLLSDRFSAERPKGSFSTLEIQRTEQGDSAMYLCASSGVGGNSNQPQHFGDGTRLSIL.

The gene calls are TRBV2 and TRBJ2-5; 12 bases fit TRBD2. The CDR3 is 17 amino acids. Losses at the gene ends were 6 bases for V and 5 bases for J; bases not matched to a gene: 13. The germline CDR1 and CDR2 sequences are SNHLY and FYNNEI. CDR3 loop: CASRAGLAGGPWETQYF. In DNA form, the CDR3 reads TGTGCCAGCAGGGCGGGCCTAGCGGGAGGGCCGTGGGAGACCCAGTACTTC.

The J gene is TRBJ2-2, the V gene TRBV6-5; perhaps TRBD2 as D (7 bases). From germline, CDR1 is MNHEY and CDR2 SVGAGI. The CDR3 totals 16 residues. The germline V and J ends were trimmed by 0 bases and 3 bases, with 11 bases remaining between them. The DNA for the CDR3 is TGTGCCAGCAGTTACTCGGGGGGGCCCTACACCGGGGAGCTGTTTTTT. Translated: CASSYSGGPYTGELFF.

The CDR3 reads CASSPRNNEQFF. CDR3 DNA sequence: TGTGCCAGCAGCCCCAGGAACAATGAGCAGTTCTTC. The V and J genes are TRBV2 and TRBJ2-1, with D unresolved. Trimming stripped 6 bases from V and 5 bases from J, with 8 bases between. The CDR3 is made up of 12 amino acids. CDR1 and CDR2 from the germline V gene are SNHLY and FYNNEI.

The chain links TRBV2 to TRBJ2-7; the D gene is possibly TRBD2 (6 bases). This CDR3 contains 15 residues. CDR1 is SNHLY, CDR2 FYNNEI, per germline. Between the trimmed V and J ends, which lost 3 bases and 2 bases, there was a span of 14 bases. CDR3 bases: TGTGCCAGCAGTGAGGTTGGAGGGAGAACCTACGAGCAGTACTTC. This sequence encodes CASSEVGGRTYEQYF.

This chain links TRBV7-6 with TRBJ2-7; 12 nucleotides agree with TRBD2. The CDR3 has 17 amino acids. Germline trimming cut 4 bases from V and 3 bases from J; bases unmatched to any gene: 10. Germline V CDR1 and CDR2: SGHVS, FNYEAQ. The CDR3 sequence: CASSSARLAGDFYEQYF. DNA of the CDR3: TGTGCCAGCAGCTCCGCCCGACTAGCGGGAGATTTCTACGAGCAGTACTTC.

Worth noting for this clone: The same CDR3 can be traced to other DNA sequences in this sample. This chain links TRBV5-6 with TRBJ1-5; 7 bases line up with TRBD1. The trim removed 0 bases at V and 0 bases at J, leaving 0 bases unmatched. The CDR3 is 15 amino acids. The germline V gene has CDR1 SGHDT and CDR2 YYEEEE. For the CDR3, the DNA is TGTGCCAGCAGCTTGGGGACAGGTAGCAATCAGCCCCAGCATTTT. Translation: CASSLGTGSNQPQHF.

The CDR3 loop reads CSVLGASGSNTGELFF. The CDR3 coding sequence is TGCAGCGTTCTTGGGGCTAGCGGGAGTAACACCGGGGAGCTGTTTTTT. The chain joins TRBV29-1 to TRBJ2-2; 10 bases are shared with TRBD2. The CDR3 runs to 16 residues. Germline V gene data show CDR1 as SQVTM and CDR2 as ANQGSEA. The V segment lost 5 bases and the J segment 2 bases; nucleotides outside the gene matches: 8.

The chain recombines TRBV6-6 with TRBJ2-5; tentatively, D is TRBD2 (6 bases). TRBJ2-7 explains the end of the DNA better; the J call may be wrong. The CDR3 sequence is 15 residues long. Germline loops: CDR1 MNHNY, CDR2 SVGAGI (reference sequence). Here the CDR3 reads CASSYTPGLTYEQYF. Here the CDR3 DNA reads TGTGCCAGCAGTTACACCCCGGGACTGACCTACGAGCAGTACTTC.

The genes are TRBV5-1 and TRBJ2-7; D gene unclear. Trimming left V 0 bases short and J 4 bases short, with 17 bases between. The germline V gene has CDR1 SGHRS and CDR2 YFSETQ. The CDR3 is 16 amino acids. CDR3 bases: TGCGCCAGCAGCTTGGGTCGGACCAAAATAGAATACGAGCAGTACTTC. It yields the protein CASSLGRTKIEYEQYF.

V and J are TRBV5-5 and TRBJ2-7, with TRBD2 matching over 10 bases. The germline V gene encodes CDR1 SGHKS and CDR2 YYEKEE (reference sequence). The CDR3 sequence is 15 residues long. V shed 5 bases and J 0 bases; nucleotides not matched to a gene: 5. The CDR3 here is CASRYRTSGSYEQYF. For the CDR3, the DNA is TGTGCCAGCAGGTATCGGACTAGCGGCTCCTACGAGCAGTACTTC.

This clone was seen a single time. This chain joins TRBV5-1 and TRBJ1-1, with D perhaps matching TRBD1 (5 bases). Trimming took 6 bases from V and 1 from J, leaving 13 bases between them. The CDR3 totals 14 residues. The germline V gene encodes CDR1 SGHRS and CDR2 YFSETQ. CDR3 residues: CASTPRGGNTEAFF. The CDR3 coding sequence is TGCGCCAGCACCCCCCGGGGGGGGAACACTGAAGCTTTCTTT.

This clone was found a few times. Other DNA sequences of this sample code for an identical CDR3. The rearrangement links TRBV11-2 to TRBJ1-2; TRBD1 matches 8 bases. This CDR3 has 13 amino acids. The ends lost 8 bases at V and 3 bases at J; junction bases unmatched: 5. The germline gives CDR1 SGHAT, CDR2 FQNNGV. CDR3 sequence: CASSLDRDYGYTF. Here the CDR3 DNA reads TGTGCCAGCTCCCTGGACAGGGACTATGGCTACACCTTC. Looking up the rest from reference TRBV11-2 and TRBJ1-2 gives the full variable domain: EAGVAQSPRYKIIEKRQSVAFWCNPISGHATLYWYQQILGQGPKLLIQFQNNGVVDDSQLPKDRFSAERLKGVDSTLKIQPAKLEDSAVYLCASSLDRDYGYTFGSGTRLTVV.

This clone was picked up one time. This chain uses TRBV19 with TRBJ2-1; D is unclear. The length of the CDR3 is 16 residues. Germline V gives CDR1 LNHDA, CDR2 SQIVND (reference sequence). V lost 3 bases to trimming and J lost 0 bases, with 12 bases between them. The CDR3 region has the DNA TGTGCCAGTAGTATCAACCCGCTAGGCTCCTACAATGAGCAGTTCTTC. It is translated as CASSINPLGSYNEQFF.